This TCR beta chain emerged from a study of spatial heterogeneity in lung cancer. The CDR3 is 15 amino acids. Germline V lookup: CDR1 SQVTM, CDR2 ANQGSEA. V gave up 4 bases and J gave up 0 bases; unmatched junction bases: 3. This clonotype is medium-sized (0.01 to 0.1%). Specified time point: blood at routine non-recurrence follow-up after resection. TCRdb passed the 5' RACE reads through MiXCR, listing each CDR3 protein once. The table includes tens of thousands of distinct CDR3 sequences, roughly 21% detected once. Sample: PBMCs, taken at follow-up. V and J are TRBV29-1 and TRBJ2-6; TRBD1 matches 7 bases. The sequence derives from a male donor with early-stage non-small cell lung cancer. This CDR3 is CSVGQGSSGANVLTF. DNA of the CDR3: TGCAGCGTTGGACAGGGTTCCTCTGGGGCCAACGTCCTGACTTTC.